This entry lists 25 T cell receptor beta chains sequenced from one sample in a study of blood T cell repertoires in COVID-19. Using immunoSEQ multiplex PCR, the repertoire was profiled, and TCRdb retains in-frame clones only, with some absent. The sample has around 46,000 clones; about 85% are singletons. The sequenced sample consisted of peripheral blood. These receptors came from a human donor in a cohort sampled during active COVID-19.

The CDR3 spells CASSLMRGQGTDTQYF. CDR3 DNA sequence: TGTGCCAGCAGCTTGATGAGGGGACAGGGCACAGATACGCAGTATTTT. J is TRBJ2-3 and V is TRBV11-2; 8 nucleotides line up with TRBD1. The J segment lost 1 base and the V segment lost 3 bases, leaving 6 bases of the junction unmatched. CDR3 length equals 16 residues. Germline CDR1 is SGHAT and CDR2 is FQNNGV.

CDR3 loop: CATSRDGTGRHQPQHF. CDR3 in DNA: TGTGCCACCAGCAGAGATGGGACGGGGAGGCATCAGCCCCAGCATTTT. The rearrangement links TRBV15 to TRBJ1-5; D is perhaps TRBD1 (5 bases). Germline V gene data show CDR1 as LNHNV and CDR2 as YYDKDF (reference sequence). The length of the CDR3 is 16 residues. V lost 0 bases, J lost 5 bases, and 14 bases lay in between.

CDR3 protein: CASSGGAEQYF. In DNA form, the CDR3 reads TGTGCCAGTAGTGGGGGCGCCGAGCAGTACTTC. This chain connects TRBV19 to TRBJ2-7; the D gene is possibly TRBD1 (6 bases). V was trimmed by 5 bases and J by 6 bases, leaving 8 bases between them. This CDR3 is 11 amino acids long. From germline, CDR1 is LNHDA and CDR2 SQIVND (reference sequence). Combining the CDR3 with reference TRBV19 and TRBJ2-7 gives the whole variable domain DGGITQSPKYLFRKEGQNVTLSCEQNLNHDAMYWYRQDPGQGLRLIYYSQIVNDFQKGDIAEGYSVSREKKESFPLTVTSAQKNPTAFYLCASSGGAEQYFGPGTRLTVT.

The chain uses TRBV6-6 and TRBJ2-7, with D possibly being TRBD1 (6 bases). CDR3 size: 16 residues. The V gene's germline CDR1 is MNHNY and CDR2 SVGAGI (reference sequence). Trimming removed 6 bases from V and 0 bases from J, with 18 bases in between. Written as DNA, the CDR3 is TGTGCCAGCAGCCCCGACAGGACCCGAACCTCCTACGAGCAGTACTTC. Translating it yields CASSPDRTRTSYEQYF.

CDR3 DNA: TGTGCCAGCAGTTACTTAGCGGGGATTGTCCCCGAGCAGTACTTC. Translation gives CASSYLAGIVPEQYF. The chain couples TRBV6-5 to TRBJ2-7; 8 bases are shared with TRBD2. CDR1 is MNHEY and CDR2 is SVGAGI in the germline V gene. The CDR3 is 15 residues long. The ends lost 1 base at V and 6 bases at J; junction bases unmatched: 8.

This chain links TRBV5-6 with TRBJ1-4, with 7 bases lining up with TRBD1. The CDR3 consists of 14 residues. J was trimmed by 7 bases and V by 1 base; bases with no gene match: 4. CDR1 SGHDT and CDR2 YYEEEE come from the germline V gene. The CDR3 reads CASSLLGGGEKLFF. The DNA of the CDR3 is TGTGCCAGCAGCTTGCTAGGGGGCGGTGAAAAACTGTTTTTT.

The chain has TRBV10-1 and TRBJ1-1; 7 positions match TRBD1. The length of the CDR3 is 16 residues. With V trimmed by 0 bases and J by 5 bases, 9 bases remained unmatched. The germline V gene has CDR1 WNHNN and CDR2 SYGVQD (reference sequence). CDR3 sequence: CASSESATGKGTEAFF. The CDR3 DNA reads TGCGCCAGCAGTGAGTCCGCGACAGGGAAGGGGACTGAAGCTTTCTTT.

The V and J genes are TRBV3-1 (or the pseudogene TRBV3-2) and TRBJ2-1; no clear D. With 0 bases removed from V and 3 bases from J, the gap between germline ends came to 9 bases. This CDR3 is 15 amino acids long. Germline loops: CDR1 LGHDT, CDR2 YNNKEL (reference sequence). CDR3 protein: CASSQDSAGYNEQFF. CDR3 DNA sequence: TGTGCCAGCAGCCAAGATTCTGCAGGCTACAATGAGCAGTTCTTC.

This rearrangement joins TRBV4-1 to TRBJ1-2; TRBD1 agrees at 9 bases. The CDR3 covers 16 residues. Germline CDR1 is MGHRA and CDR2 is YSYEKL. V lost 2 bases and J lost 7; bases outside the gene matches: 11. Here the CDR3 reads CASSQTGTGSIGGYTF. CDR3 in DNA: TGCGCCAGCAGCCAAACCGGGACAGGGAGTATTGGTGGCTACACCTTC.

The DNA for the CDR3 is TGTGCCAGCTCACCCCTTGAAGGGACAGGGGATTATCGTAACTATGGCTACACCTTC. It is translated as CASSPLEGTGDYRNYGYTF. The V gene is TRBV18, the J gene TRBJ1-2, with 10 bases identical to TRBD1. Germline V gene data show CDR1 as KGHSH and CDR2 as LQKENI. The trim removed 3 bases at V and 1 base at J, leaving 14 bases unmatched. CDR3 size: 19 residues.

This rearrangement joins TRBV7-2 to TRBJ1-2; D gene unclear. The germline V and J ends were trimmed by 5 bases and 1 base, with 14 bases remaining between them. Germline V lookup: CDR1 SGHTA, CDR2 FQGNSA. This CDR3 is built from 15 residues. The CDR3 spells CASSRGGPLNYGYTF. CDR3 nucleotides: TGTGCCAGCAGCCGGGGTGGCCCACTTAACTATGGCTACACCTTC.

The chain is built from TRBV7-2 and TRBJ1-5, with D possibly TRBD1 on 6 matching bases. This CDR3 region has 15 residues. Germline assignment: CDR1 SGHTA and CDR2 FQGNSA. The ends were cut back, 6 bases at V and 3 bases at J, with 15 bases in the middle. CDR3: CASSSQQGSNQPQHF. DNA for the CDR3: TGTGCCAGCAGTTCCCAACAGGGATCCAATCAGCCCCAGCATTTT.

The V call is TRBV29-1, the J call TRBJ2-5, with 11 nucleotides matching TRBD2. Germline CDR1 reads SQVTM; CDR2 reads ANQGSEA. The CDR3 is 14 residues long. With V trimmed by 4 bases and J by 3 bases, 4 bases remained unmatched. CDR3 protein: CSVVYSGREETQYF. In nucleotides, the CDR3 is TGCAGCGTTGTCTATAGCGGGAGGGAAGAGACCCAGTACTTC.

The chain combines TRBV19 with TRBJ1-3; TRBD1 aligns across 7 bases. Germline CDR1 reads LNHDA; CDR2 reads SQIVND (reference sequence). J gave up 1 base and V 4 bases, and 4 bases lay outside the gene matches. The CDR3 has 15 residues. CDR3 coding DNA: TGTGCCAGTAGTAAGAGGGGGCCATCTGGAAACACCATATATTTT. Amino acid sequence: CASSKRGPSGNTIYF. Combining the CDR3 with reference TRBV19 and TRBJ1-3 gives the whole variable domain DGGITQSPKYLFRKEGQNVTLSCEQNLNHDAMYWYRQDPGQGLRLIYYSQIVNDFQKGDIAEGYSVSREKKESFPLTVTSAQKNPTAFYLCASSKRGPSGNTIYFGEGSWLTVV.

This rearrangement joins TRBV14 to TRBJ2-5, with 10 bases matching TRBD1. Trimming removed 4 bases from V and 3 bases from J; junction bases left unmatched: 8. The CDR3 loop spans 16 amino acids. From germline, CDR1 is SGHDN and CDR2 FVKESK. CDR3 residues: CASSLLGQGGEETQYF. CDR3 sequence (DNA): TGTGCCAGCAGCCTTCTAGGACAGGGGGGCGAAGAGACCCAGTACTTC. The full variable domain, rest sourced from reference TRBV14 and TRBJ2-5, is EAGVTQFPSHSVIEKGQTVTLRCDPISGHDNLYWYRRVMGKEIKFLLHFVKESKQDESGMPNNRFLAERTGGTYSTLKVQPAELEDSGVYFCASSLLGQGGEETQYFGPGTRLLVL.

The chain employs TRBV5-6 and TRBJ2-3, with TRBD1 matching 9 bases. Germline lookup yields CDR1 SGHDT and CDR2 YYEEEE. Germline trimming cut 5 bases from V and 5 bases from J; bases unmatched to any gene: 3. The CDR3 sequence is 13 residues long. The CDR3 protein is CASSPTGGDTQYF. Written as DNA, the CDR3 is TGTGCCAGCAGTCCGACAGGGGGAGATACGCAGTATTTT.

This clone was counted only a few times. The rearrangement links TRBV19 to TRBJ1-6, with 7 bases that match TRBD1. Losses at the gene ends were 6 bases for V and 9 bases for J; bases not matched to a gene: 11. CDR3 size: 15 residues. Germline V gene lookup returns CDR1 LNHDA and CDR2 SQIVND (reference sequence). The CDR3 spells CASRGLTGRTSPLHF. The CDR3 nucleotides read TGTGCCAGTAGGGGTCTGACAGGGCGCACTTCACCCCTCCACTTT.

The chain employs TRBV28 and TRBJ2-1; TRBD2 matches 10 bases. The CDR3 contains 16 residues. Trimming took 4 bases from V and 7 from J; bases not matched to a gene: 10. CDR1 is MDHEN and CDR2 is SYDVKM in the germline V gene. The chain's CDR3 is CASSSQGAGGQNEQFF. Written as DNA, the CDR3 is TGTGCCAGCAGTTCCCAAGGAGCGGGAGGGCAAAATGAGCAGTTCTTC.

This clone has just a few counts. V usage is TRBV4-2 and J usage is TRBJ1-4, with TRBD1 identical over 10 bases. The CDR3 spans 17 residues. Per germline, CDR1 LGHNA and CDR2 YNFKEQ. V gave up 2 bases and J gave up 8 bases; unmatched junction bases: 11. The CDR3 loop reads CASSQYNGTGVSEKLFF. The DNA for the CDR3 is TGTGCCAGCAGCCAATATAACGGGACAGGGGTCAGCGAAAAACTGTTTTTT.

This clone occurred once. The rearrangement uses TRBV10-3 and TRBJ2-1; TRBD2 matches 7 bases. With 3 bases clipped from V and 6 bases from J, the junction kept 11 bases outside the gene matches. CDR3 length: 16 residues. Germline CDR1 reads ENHRY; CDR2 reads SYGVKD. The CDR3: CAISDTGGGTVNEQFF. CDR3 DNA sequence: TGTGCCATCAGTGATACCGGCGGGGGTACAGTCAATGAGCAGTTCTTC.

Concerning this clone: The sample carries other DNA sequences with the same CDR3. This chain links TRBV6-5 with TRBJ1-1; TRBD1 is a possible D gene (5 bases). V lost 7 bases to trimming and J lost 8 bases, with 20 bases between them. Germline-derived CDR1 and CDR2 are MNHEY and SVGAGI. The CDR3 contains 14 residues. This CDR3 is CASKNTGTSEEAFF. Here the CDR3 DNA reads TGTGCCAGCAAGAACACAGGCACATCGGAGGAAGCTTTCTTT.

The chain carries TRBV5-6 and TRBJ1-1, with TRBD1 as a possible D gene (6 bases). The CDR3 loop spans 16 amino acids. Germline V gives CDR1 SGHDT, CDR2 YYEEEE. The germline V and J ends were trimmed by 2 bases and 0 bases, with 14 bases remaining between them. In nucleotides, the CDR3 is TGTGCCAGCAGCTTCCTGACAGGAATGATGAACACTGAAGCTTTCTTT. Its translation is CASSFLTGMMNTEAFF.

This rearrangement joins TRBV5-1 to TRBJ1-1; D unclear. CDR3 length: 14 amino acids. Trimming took 5 bases from V and 1 from J, leaving 12 bases between them. The germline gives CDR1 SGHRS, CDR2 YFSETQ. The CDR3: CASRPLTTNTEAFF. The DNA of the CDR3 is TGCGCCAGCAGACCGCTGACAACGAACACTGAAGCTTTCTTT.

The chain has TRBV15 and TRBJ1-2, with 7 bases matching TRBD1. The germline gives CDR1 LNHNV, CDR2 YYDKDF (reference sequence). This CDR3 region has 13 residues. Trimming removed 1 base from V and 4 bases from J; junction bases left unmatched: 0. In nucleotides, the CDR3 is TGTGCCACCAGCAGAGGACAGGGCTATGGCTACACCTTC. Amino acids: CATSRGQGYGYTF.

The chain recombines TRBV29-1 with TRBJ1-1; 9 bases are shared with TRBD1. With V trimmed by 7 bases and J by 7 bases, 7 bases remained unmatched. The CDR3 runs to 12 residues. CDR1 is SQVTM, CDR2 ANQGSEA, per germline. CDR3 nucleotides: TGCAGCGCACGAACAGGGGGCAATGAAGCTTTCTTT. Translating it yields CSARTGGNEAFF.